A selection of T cell receptor beta chains follows, all from one sample in a study of CD8+ T cells in alopecia areata. Clones were sequenced by immunoSEQ multiplex PCR, and TCRdb holds only the in-frame ones, with some missing. Found here are about 180,000 clones, roughly 59% of them singletons; the top ten hold roughly 1.7%. Material: CD4+ T cells sorted from blood, obtained at week 0. The receptor source for this set is a human donor with alopecia areata. Each CDR3 is given with its conserved first and last residue. D genes are given only for firm matches. Where a row states a size, it is once, few, many or the class of an expanded clone; other rows omit it.

-	TRBV30	-	TRBJ1-2	CAWRQEGYPNYGYTF	TGTGCCTGGAGGCAGGAGGGCTACCCTAACTATGGCTACACCTTC
TRBD2	TRBV5-6	-	TRBJ2-1	CASTKTSGNEQFF	TGTGCCAGCACCAAGACTAGCGGCAATGAGCAGTTCTTC
-	TRBV30	-	TRBJ1-2	CAWSVPVYGYTF	TGTGCCTGGAGTGTACCAGTCTATGGCTACACCTTC
-	TRBV27	-	TRBJ2-7	CASSFTRGSYEQYF	TGTGCCAGCAGTTTTACCAGGGGATCCTACGAGCAGTACTTC
-	TRBV18	-	TRBJ2-1	CASSPVSLSGEQFF	TGTGCCAGCTCACCCGTTAGCCTATCAGGTGAGCAGTTCTTC
-	TRBV10-1	many	TRBJ2-2	CASSGPNTGELFF	TGCGCCAGCAGTGGGCCGAACACCGGGGAGCTGTTTTTT
-	TRBV7-2	few	TRBJ1-1	CASSLHRMGNTEAFF	TGTGCCAGCAGCTTACACAGAATGGGGAACACTGAAGCTTTCTTT
-	TRBV25-1	few	TRBJ1-6	CASRAANSPLHF	TGTGCCAGCAGGGCAGCGAATTCACCCCTCCACTTT
-	TRBV30	-	TRBJ1-1	CAWSGTFREEAFF	TGTGCCTGGAGTGGTACTTTCCGGGAGGAAGCTTTCTTT
-	TRBV9	-	TRBJ2-1	CASSVFGFNNEQFF	TGTGCCAGCAGCGTATTTGGTTTCAACAATGAGCAGTTCTTC
-	TRBV9	-	TRBJ2-1	CASSPRPPRMVQFF	TGTGCCAGCAGCCCCCGTCCCCCGCGAATGGTGCAGTTCTTC
TRBD2	TRBV7-2	-	TRBJ2-1	CASSFSGGPNEQFF	TGTGCCAGCAGCTTTAGCGGGGGGCCCAATGAGCAGTTCTTC
-	TRBV4-2	few	TRBJ1-1	CASSLRQNTEAFF	TGTGCCAGCAGCCTCAGACAGAACACTGAAGCTTTCTTT
TRBD1	TRBV5-1	-	TRBJ2-7	CASSRDREQYF	TGCGCCAGCAGCAGGGACAGGGAGCAGTACTTC
-	TRBV27	-	TRBJ2-7	CASSQTSREQYF	TGTGCCAGCAGTCAAACATCTAGGGAGCAGTACTTC
-	TRBV9	-	TRBJ2-7	CASSVGPTSYEQYF	TGTGCCAGCAGCGTAGGACCTACCTCCTACGAGCAGTACTTC
-	TRBV9	few	TRBJ2-3	CASSARGSGASTDTQYF	TGTGCCAGCAGCGCTCGAGGGAGCGGAGCTAGCACAGATACGCAGTATTTT
TRBD2	TRBV11-2	-	TRBJ2-1	CASSRALAGGTSTYNEQFF	TGTGCCAGCAGCCGGGCCCTAGCGGGGGGTACTTCTACCTACAATGAGCAGTTCTTC
-	TRBV29-1	-	TRBJ2-5	CSGDSSGETQYF	TGCAGCGGCGACAGTTCGGGAGAGACCCAGTACTTC
TRBD1	TRBV6-1	-	TRBJ2-4	CASSPGTGPNIQYF	TGTGCCAGCAGCCCCGGGACAGGGCCAAACATTCAGTACTTC
-	TRBV2	-	TRBJ2-3	CASSGGQTDTQYF	TGTGCCAGCAGTGGCGGGCAGACAGATACGCAGTATTTT
-	TRBV27	-	TRBJ1-1	CASSLLGVGNTEAFF	TGTGCCAGCAGTTTACTAGGGGTCGGGAACACTGAAGCTTTCTTT
-	TRBV9	-	TRBJ2-5	CASSVGLGETQYF	TGTGCCAGCAGCGTAGGGCTCGGAGAGACCCAGTACTTC
-	TRBV7-2	-	TRBJ2-3	CASTPRADTQYF	TGTGCCAGCACCCCTAGGGCAGATACGCAGTATTTT
-	TRBV29-1	-	TRBJ1-2	CSVDFKYGYTF	TGCAGCGTTGATTTTAAATATGGCTACACCTTC
TRBD1	TRBV29-1	few	TRBJ1-1	CSVGQLNTEAFF	TGCAGCGTGGGACAGTTGAACACTGAAGCTTTCTTT
-	TRBV28	-	TRBJ2-4	CASSLPTPGAKNIQYF	TGTGCCAGCAGTCTCCCTACTCCGGGAGCCAAAAACATTCAGTACTTC
-	TRBV5-1	-	TRBJ1-2	CASSQGGYGYTF	TGCGCCAGCAGCCAGGGAGGGTATGGCTACACCTTC
TRBD1	TRBV7-2	-	TRBJ1-1	CASSPWTGGQVAFF	TGTGCCAGCAGCCCCTGGACAGGAGGACAGGTGGCTTTCTTT